Following are 27 T cell receptor beta chains from one sample sequenced in a study of T cell responses to AZD1222 COVID-19 vaccine. Clones were sequenced by immunoSEQ multiplex PCR, and TCRdb holds only the in-frame ones, with some missing. The repertoire has tens of thousands of clones, roughly nine tenths of them found once; the top ten carry around 5%. This specimen was peripheral blood, taken 28 days after the second AZD1222 dose. The receptors shown here come from an adult who received the AZD1222 COVID-19 vaccine.

This clone was seen once. The V gene is TRBV2, the J gene TRBJ1-5, with 7 bases lining up with TRBD1. This CDR3 is 15 amino acids long. Germline assignment: CDR1 SNHLY and CDR2 FYNNEI. J lost 1 base, V lost 4 bases, and 4 bases had no gene match. The chain's CDR3 is CASSGLQGSNQPQHF. CDR3 in DNA: TGTGCCAGCAGTGGTTTACAGGGGAGCAATCAGCCCCAGCATTTT.

The chain links TRBV18 to TRBJ2-7, with D perhaps given as TRBD1 or TRBD2 (5 bases each). Trimming took off 8 bases at V and 5 bases at J, with 13 bases between the two ends. The CDR3 runs 12 residues. Per germline, CDR1 KGHSH and CDR2 LQKENI. The CDR3 DNA follows: TGTGCCAGCCGAGAGGGGATCCACGAGCAGTACTTC. Encoded protein: CASREGIHEQYF.

The V gene is TRBV15, the J gene TRBJ1-5; no definite D call. The CDR3 has 16 residues. Germline V gene sequence: CDR1 LNHNV, CDR2 YYDKDF (reference sequence). Trimming cost V 1 base and J 7 bases, with 17 bases left between them. In DNA, the CDR3 is TGTGCCACCAGCAGAGCTGGGGAGACGGGCGTCCAGCCCCAGCATTTT. Protein: CATSRAGETGVQPQHF.

This clone has just a few counts. The rearrangement joins TRBV18 to TRBJ2-7; possibly TRBD2 for D (6 bases). CDR1 is KGHSH and CDR2 is LQKENI in the germline V gene. The CDR3 is 14 residues long. Trimming shortened V by 6 bases and J by 2 bases, and 14 bases separated the two germline ends. CDR3 protein: CASSLEGGPYEQYF. In nucleotides, the CDR3 is TGTGCCAGCTCGCTTGAGGGAGGCCCCTACGAGCAGTACTTC.

V is TRBV6-5 and J is TRBJ1-1; D gene uncertain. Trimming removed 0 bases at V and 6 bases at J, with 11 bases between. CDR1 MNHEY and CDR2 SVGAGI come from the germline V gene. The CDR3 runs 14 residues. The CDR3 DNA reads TGTGCCAGCAGTTACTCGAGGGAACAGTCTGAAGCTTTCTTT. This codes for CASSYSREQSEAFF.

V gene TRBV18 combines with J gene TRBJ1-1; D not certain. The CDR3 runs to 13 residues. Per germline, CDR1 KGHSH and CDR2 LQKENI. Trimming shortened V by 3 bases and J by 2 bases, and 7 bases separated the two germline ends. The CDR3 DNA is TGTGCCAGCTCACCGCTTCTTAACACTGAAGCTTTCTTT. It specifies CASSPLLNTEAFF.

The chain has TRBV6-6 and TRBJ1-6; D is possibly TRBD1 (6 bases). Germline values: CDR1 MNHNY, CDR2 SVGAGI (reference sequence). CDR3 length: 14 residues. Deletions cut 2 bases from V and 9 bases from J, with 11 bases between. CDR3 nucleotide sequence: TGTGCCAGCAGTTACGGGGGGCTCGGTTCACCCCTCCACTTT. It is translated as CASSYGGLGSPLHF.

The gene calls are TRBV18 and TRBJ1-4; no reliable D call. The CDR3 has 15 amino acids. V was clipped by 2 bases and J by 0 bases, with 7 bases between them. Germline values: CDR1 KGHSH, CDR2 LQKENI. In DNA, the CDR3 is TGTGCCAGCTCACCAGGCCTTACAACTAATGAAAAACTGTTTTTT. Residues: CASSPGLTTNEKLFF.

There are a few counts of this clone. The CDR3 DNA reads TGTGCCAGCAGTTCACACCAGGGTTGGGGGCAGTTCTTC. This sequence encodes CASSSHQGWGQFF. The rearrangement uses TRBV7-9 and TRBJ2-1; D perhaps matches TRBD1 (5 bases). In germline, CDR1 is SEHNR, CDR2 FQNEAQ (reference sequence). This CDR3 has 13 amino acids. Trimming removed 6 bases from V and 12 bases from J, with 18 bases in between.

The genes are TRBV6-5 and TRBJ2-2; a possible D gene is TRBD1 (6 bases). Trimming shortened V by 7 bases and J by 5 bases, and 14 bases separated the two germline ends. The CDR3 is 14 amino acids. CDR1 MNHEY and CDR2 SVGAGI come from the germline V gene. The CDR3 DNA reads as TGTGCCAGCATGTTGGGGGCGCGGACCGGGGAGCTGTTTTTT. It encodes CASMLGARTGELFF.

V usage is TRBV19 and J usage is TRBJ1-5; unclear D gene. V gave up 7 bases and J gave up 4 bases, with 20 bases separating them. Per germline, CDR1 LNHDA and CDR2 SQIVND (reference sequence). The CDR3 contains 16 residues. The CDR3 coding sequence is TGTGCCAGTAACCCTAGGGATCTGGACGGGAATCAGCCCCAGCATTTT. Translated, it gives CASNPRDLDGNQPQHF.

The chain couples TRBV27 to TRBJ2-7; 7 nucleotides line up with TRBD1. The CDR3 totals 15 residues. Germline V gene lookup returns CDR1 MNHEY and CDR2 SMNVEV (reference sequence). Germline trimming cut 1 base from V and 3 bases from J; bases unmatched to any gene: 6. The CDR3 protein is CASSLLGQEVYEQYF. DNA of the CDR3: TGTGCCAGCAGTTTATTAGGACAGGAAGTCTACGAGCAGTACTTC.

V and J are TRBV30 and TRBJ2-1; D perhaps matches TRBD1 (5 bases). Per germline, CDR1 GTSNPN and CDR2 SVGIG (reference sequence). The V gene lost 0 bases and the J gene lost 9 bases, with 15 bases spanning the gap. This CDR3 is built from 14 residues. The CDR3: CAWSVGQGVSEQFF. Written as DNA, the CDR3 is TGTGCCTGGAGTGTAGGTCAGGGCGTCAGTGAGCAGTTCTTC. Looking up the rest from reference TRBV30 and TRBJ2-1 gives the full variable domain: SQTIHQWPATLVQPVGSPLSLECTVEGTSNPNLYWYRQAAGRGLQLLFYSVGIGQISSEVPQNLSASRPQDRQFILSSKKLLLSDSGFYLCAWSVGQGVSEQFFGPGTRLTVL.

This clone showed up just once. This chain links TRBV5-1 with TRBJ2-2, with 8 nucleotides matching TRBD1. The V gene end was trimmed by 4 bases and the J gene end by 1 base; junction bases not matched to a gene: 6. The length of the CDR3 is 16 residues. The germline V gene encodes CDR1 SGHRS and CDR2 YFSETQ. The chain's CDR3 is CASSGQGLVNTGELFF. DNA for the CDR3: TGCGCCAGCAGCGGACAGGGTTTGGTGAACACCGGGGAGCTGTTTTTT.

The chain combines TRBV19 with TRBJ2-3; D is unresolved. This CDR3 comprises 15 residues. Germline V gene lookup returns CDR1 LNHDA and CDR2 SQIVND (reference sequence). Trimming shortened V by 2 bases and J by 0 bases, and 9 bases separated the two germline ends. For the CDR3, the DNA is TGTGCCAGTAGTATAACCGGCGTTAGCACAGATACGCAGTATTTT. Protein sequence: CASSITGVSTDTQYF.

In its sample, this clone was seen once. V usage is TRBV12-3 or TRBV12-4 and J usage is TRBJ2-5; a weak D match, TRBD2 (5 bases). The CDR3 contains 13 residues. Trimming removed 6 bases from V and 5 bases from J, with 13 bases in between. CDR3 region: CASSLLRGETQYF. CDR3 nucleotides: TGTGCCAGCAGCCTTTTACGAGGGGAGACCCAGTACTTC.

V and J are TRBV29-1 and TRBJ1-2; D gene uncertain. The CDR3 runs 14 residues. CDR1 and CDR2 (germline): SQVTM, ANQGSEA. Trimming pared 5 bases from V and 3 bases from J, leaving 16 bases between. The CDR3 protein is CSVTQVLEDYGYTF. CDR3 nucleotide sequence: TGCAGCGTTACTCAGGTTTTGGAGGACTATGGCTACACCTTC.

V is TRBV5-1 and J is TRBJ2-2, with 7 bases identical to TRBD1. Per the germline V gene, CDR1 is SGHRS and CDR2 is YFSETQ. J lost 6 bases, V lost 4 bases, and 3 bases had no gene match. The CDR3 is 13 residues long. CDR3 sequence: CASSLDRPGELFF. The CDR3 DNA reads as TGCGCCAGCAGCCTGGACAGGCCCGGGGAGCTGTTTTTT.

The V call is TRBV19, the J call TRBJ1-2, with 8 bases matching TRBD1. Germline trimming cut 9 bases from V and 3 bases from J; bases unmatched to any gene: 3. Germline V gene lookup returns CDR1 LNHDA and CDR2 SQIVND (reference sequence). This CDR3 spans 12 amino acids. In nucleotides, the CDR3 is TGTGCCAGCGAGGGACAGGACTATGGCTACACCTTC. Protein product: CASEGQDYGYTF.

The rearrangement uses TRBV29-1 and TRBJ2-5; a possible D gene is TRBD2 (7 bases). V was trimmed by 7 bases and J by 5 bases, leaving 17 bases between them. The CDR3 extends over 13 amino acids. Germline V lookup: CDR1 SQVTM, CDR2 ANQGSEA. The CDR3 DNA reads TGCAGCGCCGATGCCAGGGGAGGGGAGACCCAGTACTTC. Its protein product is CSADARGGETQYF. Variable domain in full (rest from reference TRBV29-1 and TRBJ2-5): SAVISQKPSRDICQRGTSLTIQCQVDSQVTMMFWYRQQPGQSLTLIATANQGSEATYESGFVIDKFPISRPNLTFSTLTVSNMSPEDSSIYLCSADARGGETQYFGPGTRLLVL.

The chain recombines TRBV20-1 with TRBJ1-1, with D perhaps matching TRBD1 (5 bases). Germline CDR1 and CDR2: DFQATT and SNEGSKA (reference sequence). Trimming took off 1 base at V and 11 bases at J, with 11 bases between the two ends. The CDR3 is 11 residues long. For the CDR3, the DNA is TGCAGTGCTAGAGTTGAGGGGCGGGCTTTCTTT. It is translated as CSARVEGRAFF.

The chain employs TRBV29-1 and TRBJ1-1; TRBD1 matches at 9 bases. J was trimmed by 2 bases and V by 6 bases; bases with no gene match: 4. Germline loops: CDR1 SQVTM, CDR2 ANQGSEA. The CDR3 has 13 residues. The CDR3 region has the DNA TGCAGCGTGGGACAGGGAGTTAACACTGAAGCTTTCTTT. It encodes CSVGQGVNTEAFF. Filled out from reference TRBV29-1 and TRBJ1-1, the complete variable domain reads SAVISQKPSRDICQRGTSLTIQCQVDSQVTMMFWYRQQPGQSLTLIATANQGSEATYESGFVIDKFPISRPNLTFSTLTVSNMSPEDSSIYLCSVGQGVNTEAFFGQGTRLTVV.

The chain has TRBV2 and TRBJ2-5, with D possibly being TRBD2 (6 bases). Germline lookup yields CDR1 SNHLY and CDR2 FYNNEI. V was clipped by 7 bases and J by 1 base, with 10 bases between them. The CDR3 is 13 residues long. The CDR3 nucleotides read TGTGCCAGCAAGGCGGGGAGCCAAGAGACCCAGTACTTC. The encoded protein is CASKAGSQETQYF.

The CDR3, as DNA: TGTGCCAGCTCACCAGTAGGGGATAATAATTCACCCCTCCACTTT. The encoded protein is CASSPVGDNNSPLHF. The gene calls are TRBV18 and TRBJ1-6; the D gene is possibly TRBD1 (5 bases). The ends were cut back, 2 bases at V and 5 bases at J, with 10 bases in the middle. The CDR3 spans 15 residues. From germline, CDR1 is KGHSH and CDR2 LQKENI.

The chain carries TRBV11-2 and TRBJ2-1; 9 bases fit TRBD2. This CDR3 spans 15 amino acids. Looked up from germline, CDR1 is SGHAT and CDR2 is FQNNGV. The V segment lost 5 bases and the J segment 5 bases; nucleotides outside the gene matches: 7. The DNA for the CDR3 is TGTGCCAGCAGCCCGCGGGGGGGCCACAACAATGAGCAGTTCTTC. It yields the protein CASSPRGGHNNEQFF.

The chain couples TRBV18 to TRBJ1-6, with 11 bases aligning to TRBD1. CDR3 length: 16 amino acids. V lost 2 bases, J lost 7 bases, and 4 bases stayed unmatched. Germline V gene lookup returns CDR1 KGHSH and CDR2 LQKENI. CDR3: CASSPTGQGGNSPLHF. Written as DNA, the CDR3 is TGTGCCAGCTCACCAACGGGACAGGGGGGGAATTCACCCCTCCACTTT.

This clone showed up just a few times. This chain links TRBV11-2 with TRBJ2-1; 8 bases align to TRBD2. This CDR3 is 16 amino acids long. CDR1 is SGHAT and CDR2 is FQNNGV in the germline V gene. Germline trimming cut 5 bases from V and 8 bases from J; bases unmatched to any gene: 14. This CDR3 is CASSHTGGGALDEQFF. DNA of the CDR3: TGTGCCAGCAGCCACACGGGAGGGGGAGCATTGGATGAGCAGTTCTTC.